Sequencing of this T cell receptor beta chain was carried out in a study of blood T cell repertoires in COVID-19. Across the whole study: PBMCs, B-cell-depleted T cells, or T cells were the source of the cDNA or gDNA that made up the material.

Source study methods: It was from reference gene primer amplification that nucleated cell counts were estimated. The protocol was immunoSEQ multiplex PCR, while the TCRdb copy is restricted to in-frame clones and leaves out a portion. V, J and clone size were drawn from that table, and D and trimming were deduced from the DNA. Here the sample spans roughly 240,000 clones, around 86% being singletons. The CDR3 extends over 16 amino acids. Germline loops: CDR1 MNHEY, CDR2 SMNVEV (reference sequence). J lost 16 bases, V lost 6 bases, and 17 bases had no gene match. The rearrangement uses TRBV27 and TRBJ2-4; the match to TRBD2 covers 14 bases. Sequenced: peripheral blood. The TCR was taken from a man aged 18-30 years with active or convalescent COVID-19. CDR3 in DNA: TGTGCCAGCAGCCCAGACGGGACTAGCGGGAGCCCTTCCTACTACTTC. Its protein is CASSPDGTSGSPSYYF.